Listed here are 5 T cell receptor beta chains from one sample, sequenced in a study of PD-1 blockade in classical Hodgkin lymphoma. Each patient relapsed following autologous stem cell transplantation, and prior brentuximab vedotin exposure differed. Magnetic depletion of unwanted cells isolated CD4+ T cells from thawed PBMCs. TCRdb's copy holds only in-frame clones and misses some; the assay was immunoSEQ multiplex PCR. The sample yields around 36,000 clones, 75% to 95% seen once. Sequenced material: CD4+ T cells from blood, taken at baseline. These receptors were taken from a human donor with classical Hodgkin lymphoma.

V gene TRBV5-1 combines with J gene TRBJ1-2, with 10 bases aligning to TRBD1. Germline trimming cut 1 base from V and 1 base from J; bases unmatched to any gene: 1. Germline-derived CDR1 and CDR2 are SGHRS and YFSETQ. The CDR3 length is 15 residues. CDR3 protein: CASSLRTGGNYGYTF. CDR3 DNA sequence: TGCGCCAGCAGCTTGCGGACAGGGGGTAACTATGGCTACACCTTC. Full variable domain (outside the CDR3, taken from reference TRBV5-1 and TRBJ1-2): KAGVTQTPRYLIKTRGQQVTLSCSPISGHRSVSWYQQTPGQGLQFLFEYFSETQRNKGNFPGRFSGRQFSNSRSEMNVSTLELGDSALYLCASSLRTGGNYGYTFGSGTRLTVV.

The chain couples TRBV2 to TRBJ2-4, with unresolved D. The ends were cut back, 8 bases at V and 3 bases at J, with 5 bases in the middle. CDR1 SNHLY and CDR2 FYNNEI come from the germline V gene. The CDR3 is 11 residues long. The DNA for the CDR3 is TGTGCCAGCGGGCTCAAAAACATTCAGTACTTC. Amino acids: CASGLKNIQYF.

This chain connects TRBV19 to TRBJ2-7, with D uncertain. V lost 1 base and J lost 5, with 6 bases in between. CDR1 and CDR2 from the germline V gene are LNHDA and SQIVND (reference sequence). This CDR3 comprises 12 residues. The CDR3 DNA sequence: TGTGCCAGTAGTATAGGGGCTAACGAGCAGTACTTC. This codes for CASSIGANEQYF.

The rearrangement joins TRBV21-1 to TRBJ2-7; whether TRBD1, the table's D call, matches the DNA was not checked. TRBV21-1 corresponds to a pseudogene. The CDR3 is made up of 15 amino acids. For the CDR3, the DNA is TGTGCCAGCAGCAAATGGGGGACAGGCGGCTACGAGCAGTACTTC. It yields the protein CASSKWGTGGYEQYF.

The sample holds a few counts of this clone. This chain links TRBV5-1 with TRBJ1-1; 7 nucleotides agree with TRBD1. Germline assignment: CDR1 SGHRS and CDR2 YFSETQ. The CDR3 is 15 amino acids. After removal of 2 bases from V and 0 bases from J, the junction contained 4 bases not matched to a gene. The CDR3 protein is CASSLVTGVNTEAFF. DNA of the CDR3: TGCGCCAGCAGCTTAGTTACAGGGGTGAACACTGAAGCTTTCTTT. Variable domain in full (rest from reference TRBV5-1 and TRBJ1-1): KAGVTQTPRYLIKTRGQQVTLSCSPISGHRSVSWYQQTPGQGLQFLFEYFSETQRNKGNFPGRFSGRQFSNSRSEMNVSTLELGDSALYLCASSLVTGVNTEAFFGQGTRLTVV.